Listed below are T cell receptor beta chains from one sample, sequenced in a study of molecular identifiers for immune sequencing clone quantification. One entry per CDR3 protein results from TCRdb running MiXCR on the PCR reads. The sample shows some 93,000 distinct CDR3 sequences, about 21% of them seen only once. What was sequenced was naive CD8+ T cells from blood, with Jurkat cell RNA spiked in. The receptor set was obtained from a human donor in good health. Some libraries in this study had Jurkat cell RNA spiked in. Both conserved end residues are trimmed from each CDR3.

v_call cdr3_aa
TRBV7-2 ASSDTSGGAPYNEQF
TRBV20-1 SAYTPTSYEQY
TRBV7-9 ASSFSPGGPGEQY
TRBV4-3 ASSQDWSSYEQY
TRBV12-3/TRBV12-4 ASRAGGWVDTQY
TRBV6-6 ASSETGAYEQY
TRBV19 ASRGQGIPGELF
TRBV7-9 ASSLFLGEQY
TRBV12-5 ASGLGLAGEQL
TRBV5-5 ASSLWTSGSLGTDTQY
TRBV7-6 ASSFGASSYNEQF
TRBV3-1 ASSQEGQQGQPQH
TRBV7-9 ASRKAGEQY
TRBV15 ATSRDVGLATGVDEQF
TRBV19 ASSGTSDTDTQY
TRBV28 ASSLVLGSYEQY
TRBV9 ASSVLAVNTGELF
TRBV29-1 SVRGGTGGSSYEQY
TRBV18 ASSRVSENIQY
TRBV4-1 ASSRGQVEETQY
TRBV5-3 ASSLGDRANTGELF
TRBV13 ASSLEVGKGRNGYT
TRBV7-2 ASSPLRRDYSYEQY
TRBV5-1 ASSPGPGSSYEQY
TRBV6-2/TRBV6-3 ASGRPGLAGYTDTQY
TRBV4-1 ASSPSLAGGYNEQF
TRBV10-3 AISTSGVTDTQY
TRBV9 ASSVGGEDEQF
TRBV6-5 ASSYEVAGGTINEQF